This T cell receptor (beta chain) was observed in a study of T cell responses to AZD1222 COVID-19 vaccine. Here immunoSEQ multiplex PCR was the method, and the copy in TCRdb shows in-frame clones only, minus some. The sample lists under 200,000 clones, about nine tenths occurring once. Deletions cut 1 base from V and 6 bases from J, with 3 bases between. The CDR3 totals 11 residues. CDR1 MGHRA and CDR2 YSYEKL come from the germline V gene. The genes are TRBV4-1 and TRBJ1-1, with D unclear. The sequencing used peripheral blood, collected on day 0 of AZD1222 vaccination. This TCR was recovered from an adult in good health. The CDR3 region is CASSQGAEAFF. As DNA, the CDR3 is TGCGCCAGCAGCCAAGGCGCTGAAGCTTTCTTT.